Given below is one T cell receptor beta chain in context. The antigen is undetermined. This specimen belongs to a study of blood T cells in healthy people across ages. For the study at large: About one barcoded beta molecule per two T cells was the capture yield of template switching.

Primed by a sample-barcoded 5' primer and a J-beta primer mix, a second PCR proceeded for 7 to 11 cycles. Sequencing recovered at least 2.5 million CDR3-containing paired-end reads from each sample. TCRdb used MiXCR to reprocess the 5' RACE reads, holding one entry per CDR3 protein. This sample has 650,000 to 1,000,000 distinct CDR3 sequences; around 34% occur once, and the top ten carry under 15%. Study-wide findings and caveats: The percentage of naive T cells correlated strongly with TCR beta diversity. Naive and antigen-experienced cells could not be conclusively compared, given unsorted PBMCs.

The sequencing input was blood. This sequence originates from a young man in good health.

CDR3 residues: CATSRDRGAGQSQHF. The CDR3 DNA is TGTGCCACCAGCAGAGATCGAGGGGCCGGGCAGTCCCAGCATTTT. The chain uses TRBV15 and TRBJ1-5, with D perhaps TRBD1 (5 bases). CDR3 length: 15 amino acids. V lost 0 bases, J lost 11 bases, and 17 bases lay in between. Germline V gene data show CDR1 as LNHNV and CDR2 as YYDKDF (reference sequence).